The 30 T cell receptor beta chains given below trace back to one sample, sequenced in a study of T cells in Graves' hyperthyroidism and ophthalmopathy. Researchers took RNA transcripts and amplified the TCR beta CDR3 regions from them. First-round RT-PCR of the TCR CDR3 relied on the HTBI primer set. TCRdb itself ran the multiplex PCR reads through MiXCR, one entry per CDR3 protein. The sample yields more than 50,000 distinct CDR3 sequences, about 50% seen once. The material sequenced was blood. These receptors were taken from a woman aged 30 to 39 with Graves' ophthalmopathy.

Comments on this clonotype: One junction end does not reproduce the germline sequence, and a read error may be involved. The gene calls are TRBV4-2 and TRBJ1-5, with D uncertain. Germline CDR1 LGHNA, CDR2 YNFKEQ. The CDR3 contains 14 residues. CDR3 sequence (DNA): TGTGCCAACAGCTTCGGGTATGGCAATCAGCCCCAGCATTTT. It encodes CANSFGYGNQPQHF.

At least ten counts were recorded for this clonotype. V and J are TRBV3-1 and TRBJ1-2; D is uncertain. This CDR3 contains 15 residues. Germline V gene lookup returns CDR1 LGHDT and CDR2 YNNKEL (reference sequence). With 0 bases removed from V and 2 bases from J, the gap between germline ends came to 10 bases. The CDR3 DNA follows: TGTGCCAGCAGCCAAGATCATAACAGCAACTATGGCTACACCTTC. Translation: CASSQDHNSNYGYTF.

This chain uses TRBV20-1 with TRBJ2-3; 11 bases are a match to TRBD2. The CDR3 sequence is 14 residues long. Germline-derived CDR1 and CDR2 are DFQATT and SNEGSKA (reference sequence). After removal of 7 bases from V and 4 bases from J, the junction contained 7 bases not matched to a gene. CDR3 nucleotide sequence: TGCAGTGGCACGACTAGCGGGGTCGCAGATACGCAGTATTTT. Protein product: CSGTTSGVADTQYF.

This clonotype was detected many times. This chain connects TRBV27 to TRBJ2-7; D uncertain. This CDR3 comprises 13 residues. Germline V gene data show CDR1 as MNHEY and CDR2 as SMNVEV (reference sequence). V was shortened by 3 bases and J by 3 bases, with 9 bases between the two germline ends. The CDR3: CASSLGWSYEQYF. CDR3 bases: TGTGCCAGCAGTTTGGGGTGGAGCTACGAGCAGTACTTC.

The V and J genes are TRBV29-1 and TRBJ1-1; D is possibly TRBD1 (6 bases). Germline CDR1 SQVTM, CDR2 ANQGSEA. V lost 4 bases and J lost 3, with 12 bases in between. The CDR3 loop spans 13 amino acids. For the CDR3, the DNA is TGCAGCGTTGTCGCCAGGGGCTACACTGAAGCTTTCTTT. This sequence encodes CSVVARGYTEAFF.

This chain connects TRBV7-6 to TRBJ2-1; a weak D match, TRBD2 (5 bases). V was trimmed by 1 base and J by 12 bases, leaving 7 bases between them. CDR3 length equals 11 residues. Germline V gene lookup returns CDR1 SGHVS and CDR2 FNYEAQ. The CDR3 reads CASSLEGVQFF. CDR3 nucleotides: TGTGCCAGCAGCTTAGAGGGAGTGCAGTTCTTC.

The chain combines TRBV7-3 with TRBJ2-2, with D perhaps TRBD1 (6 bases). Between the trimmed V and J ends, which lost 1 base and 3 bases, there was a span of 9 bases. Germline loops: CDR1 SGHTA, CDR2 FQGTGA. The CDR3 is 15 residues long. The CDR3 nucleotides read TGTGCCAGCAGCTTAAGAAGGGGGTACACCGGGGAGCTGTTTTTT. It encodes CASSLRRGYTGELFF.

In this sample, this clonotype turned up a few times. The chain combines TRBV3-1 with TRBJ2-3; 12 bases fit TRBD2. Losses at the gene ends were 3 bases for V and 0 bases for J; bases not matched to a gene: 7. The CDR3 has 18 amino acids. Germline assignment: CDR1 LGHDT and CDR2 YNNKEL (reference sequence). This CDR3 reads CASSQDGLAGWSTDTQYF. The CDR3 region has the DNA TGTGCCAGCAGCCAGGACGGACTAGCGGGATGGAGCACAGATACGCAGTATTTT.

This clonotype occurred many times. This chain links TRBV28 with TRBJ2-3; 8 bases match TRBD2. The ends lost 3 bases at V and 1 base at J; junction bases unmatched: 3. Germline V gene sequence: CDR1 MDHEN, CDR2 SYDVKM. There are 15 residues in the CDR3. The chain's CDR3 is CASSLPGGGTDTQYF. The CDR3 DNA reads TGTGCCAGCAGTTTGCCGGGGGGGGGCACAGATACGCAGTATTTT.

The V and J genes are TRBV7-2 and TRBJ1-6; D uncertain. Trimming took off 1 base at V and 8 bases at J, with 18 bases between the two ends. Germline-derived CDR1 and CDR2 are SGHTA and FQGNSA. There are 17 residues in the CDR3. The CDR3 bases are TGTGCCAGCAGCTTAGAGGGTGGCAGGAAAGGTTATTCACCCCTCCACTTT. This translates into CASSLEGGRKGYSPLHF.

In its sample, this clonotype was seen many times. The chain employs TRBV6-6 and TRBJ2-3, with D perhaps TRBD1 (6 bases). The germline V gene has CDR1 MNHNY and CDR2 SVGAGI (reference sequence). The ends were cut back, 5 bases at V and 5 bases at J, with 11 bases in the middle. The CDR3 runs to 13 residues. The CDR3 is CASSKQGRDTQYF. CDR3 DNA sequence: TGTGCCAGCAGTAAACAGGGTCGAGATACGCAGTATTTT.

This clonotype was recorded at least ten times. The genes are TRBV24-1 and TRBJ1-1; no clear D gene. The germline V gene has CDR1 KGHDR and CDR2 SFDVKD. V lost 4 bases and J 2 bases, leaving 10 bases between the germline ends. CDR3 size: 14 residues. DNA of the CDR3: TGTGCCACCAGTGACGCCTCAACCAACACTGAAGCTTTCTTT. Translating it yields CATSDASTNTEAFF.

The count of this clonotype is one. The chain links TRBV7-2 to TRBJ1-6; D gene uncertain. The germline V gene has CDR1 SGHTA and CDR2 FQGNSA. CDR3 length equals 14 residues. The V gene lost 5 bases and the J gene lost 10 bases, with 15 bases spanning the gap. CDR3 nucleotides: TGTGCCAGCAGCCAAGAGACTAGCGGGTCACCCCTCCACTTT. Residues: CASSQETSGSPLHF.

V usage is TRBV28 and J usage is TRBJ1-4; no firm D call. The CDR3 is 15 amino acids. V lost 6 bases to trimming and J lost 8 bases, with 19 bases between them. Per germline, CDR1 MDHEN and CDR2 SYDVKM. CDR3 sequence reads: CASRTPDDPAEKLFF. The CDR3 region has the DNA TGTGCCAGCAGGACCCCGGACGATCCCGCAGAAAAACTGTTTTTT. The full variable domain, completed using reference TRBV28 and TRBJ1-4, is DVKVTQSSRYLVKRTGEKVFLECVQDMDHENMFWYRQDPGLGLRLIYFSYDVKMKEKGDIPEGYSVSREKKERFSLILESASTNQTSMYLCASRTPDDPAEKLFFGSGTQLSVL.

This clonotype was seen repeatedly, ten times or more. This chain links TRBV28 with TRBJ2-7, with unresolved D. V shed 6 bases and J shed 6 bases, with 9 bases lying between them. Germline V lookup: CDR1 MDHEN, CDR2 SYDVKM. The CDR3 is made up of 11 amino acids. CDR3 DNA: TGTGCCAGCAGCGAGGTACTCGAGCAGTACTTC. It codes for CASSEVLEQYF.

This clonotype appeared many times. The gene calls are TRBV20-1 and TRBJ2-7, with 8 positions matching TRBD1. Losses at the gene ends were 3 bases for V and 0 bases for J; bases not matched to a gene: 13. CDR3 size: 17 residues. The germline V gene has CDR1 DFQATT and CDR2 SNEGSKA (reference sequence). CDR3 region: CSASSAPGGMSSYEQYF. Here the CDR3 DNA reads TGCAGTGCTAGCTCGGCGCCAGGGGGCATGAGCTCCTACGAGCAGTACTTC.

The chain carries TRBV2 and TRBJ1-5; no reliable D call. Germline-derived CDR1 and CDR2 are SNHLY and FYNNEI. V was shortened by 9 bases and J by 7 bases, with 4 bases between the two germline ends. The CDR3 runs to 9 residues. The CDR3 here is CARRQPQHF. For the CDR3, the DNA is TGTGCCAGGCGACAGCCCCAGCATTTT.

This clonotype came up many times. The genes are TRBV5-4 and TRBJ2-1, with 7 bases matching TRBD2. V lost 5 bases and J lost 6; bases outside the gene matches: 14. This CDR3 has 16 amino acids. The germline gives CDR1 SGHNT, CDR2 YYREEE (reference sequence). The CDR3 DNA sequence: TGTGCCAGCAGACTCCAGGTGGGAGGGCCCATCAATGAGCAGTTCTTC. It is translated as CASRLQVGGPINEQFF.

Concerning this clonotype: At one end the junction does not follow the germline gene, possibly because of a read error. The chain carries TRBV20-1 and TRBJ1-4; D is ambiguous. The germline gives CDR1 DFQATT, CDR2 SNEGSKA (reference sequence). This CDR3 contains 15 residues. The CDR3 DNA is TGCAGTGCTTGTCGTACCGGAACCATCGCAGAAAAACTGTTTTTC. As protein: CSACRTGTIAEKLFF.

Comment on this clonotype: At one boundary the junction diverges from the germline segment, which might be a read error. The CDR3, as DNA: TGTGCTAGCAGCTTAAACCAACAGACCCAGTACTTC. It specifies CASSLNQQTQYF. The chain carries TRBV7-7 and TRBJ2-5; D gene uncertain. Germline-derived CDR1 and CDR2 are SSHAT and FNYEAQ (reference sequence). The CDR3 contains 12 residues.

The rearrangement joins TRBV10-3 to TRBJ2-1, with a tentative D call TRBD1 (5 bases). This CDR3 has 12 residues. The ends were cut back, 6 bases at V and 2 bases at J, with 5 bases in the middle. Germline V CDR1 and CDR2: ENHRY, SYGVKD. CDR3 coding DNA: TGTGCCATCAGGACAGCCTACAATGAGCAGTTCTTC. This translates into CAIRTAYNEQFF.

This chain uses TRBV20-1 with TRBJ1-2, with 8 bases aligning to TRBD1. Germline values: CDR1 DFQATT, CDR2 SNEGSKA (reference sequence). J was trimmed by 12 bases and V by 5 bases; bases with no gene match: 14. The CDR3 runs to 13 residues. This CDR3 is CSAPPGADRGHTF. For the CDR3, the DNA is TGCAGTGCTCCCCCTGGGGCAGACAGGGGCCACACCTTC.

The DNA of the CDR3 is TGCGCCAGCAGTGCTAGAGGAGCTAGCGGATACGGGGAGCTGTTTTTT. Residues: CASSARGASGYGELFF. This rearrangement joins TRBV10-2 to TRBJ2-2; 7 bases are shared with TRBD2. CDR1 and CDR2 (germline): WSHSY, SAAADI. This CDR3 has 16 amino acids. Trimming removed 4 bases from V and 7 bases from J; junction bases left unmatched: 12.

The table lists this clonotype with a few counts. This rearrangement joins TRBV10-2 to TRBJ2-7, with 9 bases matching TRBD1. CDR3 length: 16 amino acids. Trimming removed 0 bases from V and 1 base from J; junction bases left unmatched: 4. Germline assignment: CDR1 WSHSY and CDR2 SAAADI. CDR3 sequence: CASSESPGQGSYEQYF. As DNA, the CDR3 is TGCGCCAGCAGTGAGTCCCCGGGACAGGGATCCTACGAGCAGTACTTC.

The table lists this clonotype with many counts. The chain is built from TRBV4-1 and TRBJ2-3, with 14 bases that match TRBD2. The CDR3 loop spans 16 amino acids. After removal of 1 base from V and 4 bases from J, the junction contained 1 base not matched to a gene. CDR1 is MGHRA, CDR2 YSYEKL, per germline. CDR3 sequence reads: CASSQGTSGGPDTQYF. The CDR3 DNA reads TGCGCCAGCAGCCAAGGGACTAGCGGGGGGCCAGATACGCAGTATTTT.

Points on this clonotype: At one boundary the junction diverges from the germline segment, which might be a read error. The chain employs TRBV20-1 and TRBJ1-4, with 7 positions matching TRBD1. CDR1 is DFQATT, CDR2 SNEGSKA, per germline (reference sequence). The length of the CDR3 is 13 residues. As DNA, the CDR3 is TGCAGTGCCGTACAGGGGTCGGATGAAAAACTGTTTTTC. It encodes CSAVQGSDEKLFF.

This clonotype was seen at least ten times. The chain recombines TRBV6-6 with TRBJ1-2; D not resolved. Germline assignment: CDR1 MNHNY and CDR2 SVGAGI (reference sequence). The CDR3 has 15 amino acids. The V end was cut by 6 bases, the J end by 4 bases, with 18 bases between. CDR3 nucleotide sequence: TGTGCCAGCAGCTCCCGCCCGGCGGGGATCTATGGCTACACCTTC. This sequence encodes CASSSRPAGIYGYTF.

This clonotype has at least ten counts. The J gene is TRBJ2-5, the V gene TRBV10-3; D tentatively fits TRBD1 or TRBD2 (6 bases each). The V gene lost 7 bases and the J gene lost 5 bases, with 14 bases spanning the gap. The germline V gene encodes CDR1 ENHRY and CDR2 SYGVKD. The CDR3 sequence is 13 residues long. The CDR3 here is CAIKSGAGETQYF. In DNA form, the CDR3 reads TGTGCCATCAAATCAGGGGCGGGGGAGACCCAGTACTTC.

This clonotype was seen repeatedly, ten times or more. V gene TRBV5-6 combines with J gene TRBJ1-1, with D unclear. This CDR3 comprises 14 residues. Trimming took off 2 bases at V and 1 base at J, with 9 bases between the two ends. The germline V gene encodes CDR1 SGHDT and CDR2 YYEEEE. CDR3 sequence reads: CASSFIRGNTEAFF. The CDR3 DNA reads TGTGCCAGCAGCTTCATTCGGGGGAACACTGAAGCTTTCTTT. Full variable domain (missing parts from reference TRBV5-6 and TRBJ1-1): DAGVTQSPTHLIKTRGQQVTLRCSPKSGHDTVSWYQQALGQGPQFIFQYYEEEERQRGNFPDRFSGHQFPNYSSELNVNALLLGDSALYLCASSFIRGNTEAFFGQGTRLTVV.

The chain employs TRBV18 and TRBJ1-6; unclear D gene. V gave up 3 bases and J gave up 7 bases, with 16 bases separating them. The CDR3 loop spans 16 amino acids. CDR1 and CDR2 (germline): KGHSH, LQKENI. The CDR3 DNA is TGTGCCAGCTCACCCCTTCCGGCGGGGAGGAATTCACCCCTCCACTTT. Its protein product is CASSPLPAGRNSPLHF.